The clone carrying this T cell receptor (beta chain) was observed a few times. Its antigen is unidentified. The V and J ends lost 6 bases and 3 bases respectively, with 15 bases between them. There are 14 residues in the CDR3. Germline CDR1 is SNHLY and CDR2 is FYNNEI. These data come from a study of T cell repertoires in cytomegalovirus infection. Study background: In public TCR beta signatures, there were indications of both CMV infection and matching HLA type.

Study observations and caveats: There were carriers of CMV plus the relevant HLA, and cumulative public TCR beta family frequency identified them.

One entry per CDR3 protein, called by TCRdb with MiXCR from the reads. This table has some 99,000 distinct CDR3 sequences, around 28% appearing once. The sequence was obtained from a human donor in good health (CMV status not recorded). Some clones in this sample may be carry-over from other donors' samples. Sequenced material: CD8+ T cells from cultured PBMCs, taken from culture after CMV antigen stimulation. This chain connects TRBV2 to TRBJ2-7, with D possibly matching TRBD2 (6 bases). CDR3 DNA sequence: TGTGCCAGCAGCGGGGGACTTCGGGACTACGAGCAGTACTTC. The encoded protein is CASSGGLRDYEQYF.